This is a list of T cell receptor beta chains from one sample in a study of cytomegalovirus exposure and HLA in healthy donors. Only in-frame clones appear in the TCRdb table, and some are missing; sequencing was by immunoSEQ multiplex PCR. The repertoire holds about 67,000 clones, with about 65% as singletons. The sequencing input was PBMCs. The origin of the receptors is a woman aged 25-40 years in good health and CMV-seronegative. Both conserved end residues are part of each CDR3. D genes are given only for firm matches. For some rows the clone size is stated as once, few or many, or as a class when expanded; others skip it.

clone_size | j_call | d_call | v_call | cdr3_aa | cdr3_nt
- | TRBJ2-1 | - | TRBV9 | CASSVELAGTNNEQFF | TGTGCCAGCAGCGTAGAACTTGCGGGGACCAACAATGAGCAGTTCTTC
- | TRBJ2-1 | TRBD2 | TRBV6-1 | CASSLAGYNEQFF | TGTGCCAGCAGTCTAGCGGGCTACAATGAGCAGTTCTTC
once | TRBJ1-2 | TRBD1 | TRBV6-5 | CASTPGTGYGYTF | TGTGCCAGCACCCCCGGGACAGGCTATGGCTACACCTTC
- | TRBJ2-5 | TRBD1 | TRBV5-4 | CASSWGQGDGETQYF | TGTGCCAGCAGCTGGGGACAGGGAGATGGAGAGACCCAGTACTTC
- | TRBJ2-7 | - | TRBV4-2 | CASSQDRGGKGPQYF | TGTGCCAGCAGCCAAGATAGGGGTGGTAAGGGGCCACAGTACTTC
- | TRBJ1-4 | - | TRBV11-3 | CASSLGQFNEKLFF | TGTGCCAGCAGCTTAGGACAGTTTAATGAAAAACTGTTTTTT
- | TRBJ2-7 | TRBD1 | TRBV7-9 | CASSARGDSEQYF | TGTGCCAGCAGCGCACGAGGGGACAGCGAGCAGTACTTC
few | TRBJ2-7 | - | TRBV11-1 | CASSPWDNSYEQYF | TGTGCCAGCAGCCCGTGGGACAATTCCTACGAGCAGTACTTC
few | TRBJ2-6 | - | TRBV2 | CASGGTAWGRSGANVLTF | TGTGCCAGCGGCGGGACAGCCTGGGGCCGCTCTGGGGCCAACGTCCTGACTTTC
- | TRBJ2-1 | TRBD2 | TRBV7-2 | CASSWDPKRGSTGEFF | TGTGCCAGCAGCTGGGACCCAAAGCGGGGGTCTACCGGGGAGTTCTTC
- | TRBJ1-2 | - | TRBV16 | CASSHLDTEMANYGYTF | TGTGCCAGCAGCCACTTGGACACGGAGATGGCCAACTATGGCTACACCTTC
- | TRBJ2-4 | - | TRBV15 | CATSTGGYNIQYF | TGTGCCACCAGCACGGGTGGATATAACATTCAGTACTTC
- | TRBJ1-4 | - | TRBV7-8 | CASSLEDGIFSTNEKLFF | TGTGCCAGCAGCTTAGAGGACGGGATATTTTCAACTAATGAAAAACTGTTTTTT
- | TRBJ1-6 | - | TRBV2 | CASISPGGNSPLHF | TGTGCCAGCATCTCTCCCGGGGGTAATTCACCCCTCCACTTT
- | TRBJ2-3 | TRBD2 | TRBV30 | CAWSPGIAGVSDTQYF | TGTGCCTGGAGTCCCGGAATAGCGGGGGTCTCAGATACGCAGTATTTT
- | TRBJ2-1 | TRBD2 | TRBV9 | CASSVASSGGAREQFF | TGTGCCAGCAGCGTAGCCTCTAGCGGGGGGGCCAGGGAGCAGTTCTTC
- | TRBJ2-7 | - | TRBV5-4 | CASSLELGGSYEQYF | TGTGCCAGCAGCTTGGAGTTAGGGGGTAGTTACGAGCAGTACTTC
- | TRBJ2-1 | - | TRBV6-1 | CASSEGTRMGEQFF | TGTGCCAGCAGTGAAGGAACTAGAATGGGTGAGCAGTTCTTC
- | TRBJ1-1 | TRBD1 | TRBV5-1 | CASSPGVGGQRMNTEAFF | TGCGCCAGCAGCCCTGGGGTGGGGGGACAGAGAATGAACACTGAAGCTTTCTTT
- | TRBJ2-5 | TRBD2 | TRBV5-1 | CASSRLRTSGMTQYF | TGCGCCAGCAGCCGCCTTCGGACTAGCGGGATGACCCAGTACTTC
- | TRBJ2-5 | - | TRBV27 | CASSSITGSQETQYF | TGTGCCAGCAGTTCTATTACAGGGTCCCAAGAGACCCAGTACTTC
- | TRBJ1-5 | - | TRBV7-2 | CASSLGGGGQPQHF | TGTGCCAGCAGCTTAGGGGGGGGAGGTCAGCCCCAGCATTTT
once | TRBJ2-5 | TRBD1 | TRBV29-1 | CSSEGANQETQYF | TGCAGCTCCGAGGGGGCAAACCAAGAGACCCAGTACTTC
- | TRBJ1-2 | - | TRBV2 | CASRGLVNNYGYTF | TGTGCCAGCAGGGGGCTTGTAAATAACTATGGCTACACCTTC
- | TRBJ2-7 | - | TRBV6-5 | CASSQRRGHEQYF | TGTGCCAGCAGCCAAAGACGGGGTCACGAGCAGTACTTC
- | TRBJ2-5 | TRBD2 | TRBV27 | CASSLRSPPGGQYF | TGTGCCAGCAGTTTGAGGTCCCCGCCGGGGGGGCAGTACTTC
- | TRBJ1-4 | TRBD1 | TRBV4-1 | CASSPLGTGPNEKLFF | TGCGCCAGCAGCCCACTTGGGACAGGGCCAAATGAAAAACTGTTTTTT
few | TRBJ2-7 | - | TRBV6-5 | CASSSPRSSYEQYF | TGTGCCAGCAGTTCACCTAGGAGCTCCTACGAGCAGTACTTC
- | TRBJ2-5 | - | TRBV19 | CASSMIRGQETQYF | TGTGCCAGTAGTATGATCCGAGGGCAAGAGACCCAGTACTTC
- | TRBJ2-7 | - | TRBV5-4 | CASSQGGQSSYEQYF | TGTGCCAGCAGCCAAGGCGGACAGAGCTCCTACGAGCAGTACTTC
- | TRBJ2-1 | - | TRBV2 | CASSETTYNEQFF | TGTGCCAGCTCTGAGACTACTTACAATGAGCAGTTCTTC
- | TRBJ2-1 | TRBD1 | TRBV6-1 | CASSAFDRGQSNEQFF | TGTGCCAGCAGTGCGTTTGACAGGGGGCAGAGCAATGAGCAGTTCTTC
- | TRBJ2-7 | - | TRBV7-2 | CASSPRGEGGSYEQYF | TGTGCCAGCAGCCCACGGGGGGAGGGGGGCTCTTACGAGCAGTACTTC
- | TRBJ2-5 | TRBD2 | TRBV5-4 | CASSSRGGQETQYF | TGTGCCAGCAGCTCCCGGGGGGGGCAAGAGACCCAGTACTTC
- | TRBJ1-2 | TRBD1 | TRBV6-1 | CASSAYQQGAGGYTF | TGTGCCAGCAGTGCTTACCAACAGGGGGCGGGAGGCTACACCTTC
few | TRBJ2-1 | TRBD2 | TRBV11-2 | CASSRLASYNEQFF | TGTGCCAGCAGCCGACTAGCGTCCTACAATGAGCAGTTCTTC
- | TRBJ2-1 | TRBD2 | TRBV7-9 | CASSNPGGGTHNEQFF | TGTGCCAGCAGCAATCCGGGCGGGGGGACGCACAATGAGCAGTTCTTC
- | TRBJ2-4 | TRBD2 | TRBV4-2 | CASSQDSLAGGLSIKNIQYF | TGTGCCAGCAGCCAAGATAGTTTGGCGGGGGGTCTATCCATCAAAAACATTCAGTACTTC
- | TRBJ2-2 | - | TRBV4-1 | CASSPVWNTNTGELFF | TGCGCCAGCAGCCCCGTGTGGAATACGAACACCGGGGAGCTGTTTTTT
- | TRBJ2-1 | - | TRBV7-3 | CASSLSSRPNNEQFF | TGTGCCAGCAGCTTAAGCTCTAGGCCAAACAATGAGCAGTTCTTC
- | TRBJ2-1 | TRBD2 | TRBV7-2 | CASSLGSGGSVEQFF | TGTGCCAGCAGCTTAGGTAGCGGGGGGTCAGTCGAGCAGTTCTTC
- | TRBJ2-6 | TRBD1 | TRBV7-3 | CASRRTGGDGANVLTF | TGTGCCAGCAGAAGGACAGGGGGAGACGGGGCCAACGTCCTGACTTTC
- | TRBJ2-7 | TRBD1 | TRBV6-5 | CASSFMTGSIHEQYF | TGTGCCAGCAGTTTTATGACAGGGTCAATCCACGAGCAGTACTTC
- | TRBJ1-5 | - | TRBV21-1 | CASTPGGGDQPQHF | TGTGCCAGCACCCCGGGGGGCGGAGATCAGCCCCAGCATTTT
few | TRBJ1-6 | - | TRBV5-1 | CASSAGGGIGADSPLHF | TGCGCCAGCAGCGCGGGGGGGGGAATAGGCGCGGATTCACCCCTCCACTTT
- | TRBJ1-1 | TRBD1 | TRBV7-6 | CASSPLTGGGTEAFF | TGTGCCAGCAGCCCGTTGACAGGGGGCGGCACTGAAGCTTTCTTT
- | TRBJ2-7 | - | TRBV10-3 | CAISTGSYEQYF | TGTGCCATCAGCACAGGGAGCTACGAGCAGTACTTC
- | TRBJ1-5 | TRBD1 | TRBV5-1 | CASSFGTGDSNQPQHF | TGCGCCAGCAGCTTCGGGACAGGGGATAGCAATCAGCCCCAGCATTTT
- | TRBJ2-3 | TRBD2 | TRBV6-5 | CASSYSPSGDGDTQYF | TGTGCCAGCAGTTACTCGCCTAGCGGGGATGGGGATACGCAGTATTTT
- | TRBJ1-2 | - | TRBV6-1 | CASSEAAGQAGYGYTF | TGTGCCAGCAGTGAAGCCGCCGGCCAGGCGGGCTATGGCTACACCTTC
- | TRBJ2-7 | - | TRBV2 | CASTPGLLSYEQYF | TGTGCCAGCACCCCGGGACTCCTATCCTACGAGCAGTACTTC
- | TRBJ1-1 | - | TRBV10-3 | CAISEGLVMNTEAFF | TGTGCCATCAGTGAGGGCCTTGTGATGAACACTGAAGCTTTCTTT
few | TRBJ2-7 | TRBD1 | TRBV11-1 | CASSFRVGGEEQYF | TGTGCCAGCAGCTTTAGGGTAGGGGGCGAGGAGCAGTACTTC
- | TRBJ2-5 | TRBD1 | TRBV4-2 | CASSPKQGMETQYF | TGTGCCAGCAGCCCCAAACAGGGGATGGAGACCCAGTACTTC
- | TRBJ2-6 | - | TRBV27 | CASGSSGANVLTF | TGTGCCAGCGGGTCCTCTGGGGCCAATGTCCTGACTTTC
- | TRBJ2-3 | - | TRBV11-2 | CASRLGGADTQYF | TGTGCCAGCAGACTAGGGGGTGCAGATACGCAGTATTTT
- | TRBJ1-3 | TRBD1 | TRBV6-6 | CASTQGEEYTIYF | TGTGCCAGCACCCAGGGGGAAGAGTACACCATATATTTT